The 22 T cell receptor beta chains reported below all come from one sample, sequenced in a study of shared clonotypes between healthy human individuals. Produced via immunoSEQ multiplex PCR; TCRdb's table is partial and in-frame only. The profile shows 850,000 to 1,100,000 clones, 60% to 80% of them singletons. The sample was memory CD4+ T cells from PBMCs. Sample subset: CD45RA-negative fraction. The receptors stem from a man aged 18 to 29 in good health. Some clones in this sample may be carry-over from other donors' samples.

There are a few counts of this clone. The same CDR3 also results from other DNA sequences found in this sample. The chain has TRBV4-3 and TRBJ2-1; 9 nucleotides match TRBD2. Germline values: CDR1 LGHNA, CDR2 YSLEER. This CDR3 is built from 17 residues. The V segment lost 0 bases and the J segment 0 bases; nucleotides outside the gene matches: 3. The DNA for the CDR3 is TGCGCCAGCAGCCAAGATGCGGGAGGGCCCTCCTACAATGAGCAGTTCTTC. Encoded protein: CASSQDAGGPSYNEQFF.

V and J are TRBV5-1 and TRBJ1-5; D call uncertain. The germline V and J ends were trimmed by 4 bases and 4 bases, with 15 bases remaining between them. This CDR3 has 15 amino acids. The germline V gene encodes CDR1 SGHRS and CDR2 YFSETQ. CDR3 sequence reads: CASSLDTPQNQPQHF. The CDR3, as DNA: TGCGCCAGCAGCCTCGACACGCCCCAGAATCAGCCCCAGCATTTT.

The chain has TRBV15 and TRBJ2-5; D gene uncertain. Per the germline V gene, CDR1 is LNHNV and CDR2 is YYDKDF (reference sequence). The CDR3 length is 16 residues. Trimming left V 0 bases short and J 3 bases short, with 14 bases between. The CDR3 spells CATSREGPSYEETQYF. The CDR3 region has the DNA TGTGCCACCAGCAGAGAAGGACCGAGTTATGAAGAGACCCAGTACTTC.

With respect to this clone: Just one base apart from a much larger clone, this may be a read error. The chain employs TRBV21-1 and TRBJ2-7. TRBV21-1 is a recognized pseudogene. The CDR3 consists of 18 residues. The CDR3, as DNA: TGTGCCAGCAGCAAACCTCGGGGACCCTTAAGGGGTACCTACGAGCAGTACTTC. Translation gives CASSKPRGPLRGTYEQYF.

Only a few counts were recorded for this clone. The gene calls are TRBV6-5 and TRBJ2-1; D uncertain. The CDR3 consists of 14 residues. CDR1 and CDR2 from the germline V gene are MNHEY and SVGAGI. V lost 6 bases and J lost 3, with 12 bases in between. CDR3 residues: CASSRGRVYNEQFF. The CDR3 nucleotides are TGTGCCAGCAGCCGAGGTCGGGTCTACAATGAGCAGTTCTTC.

The chain combines TRBV5-1 with TRBJ2-1; tentatively, D is TRBD2 (5 bases). CDR3 length equals 14 residues. CDR1 is SGHRS and CDR2 is YFSETQ in the germline V gene. Trimming shortened V by 2 bases and J by 9 bases, and 15 bases separated the two germline ends. CDR3 amino acids: CASSLGTAGGEQFF. CDR3 nucleotide sequence: TGCGCCAGCAGCTTAGGTACAGCCGGAGGTGAGCAGTTCTTC.

This clone was observed a handful of times. The chain uses TRBV7-3 and TRBJ2-2; D possibly matches TRBD1 or TRBD2 (5 bases each). V lost 0 bases, J lost 2 bases, and 16 bases lay in between. The V gene's germline CDR1 is SGHTA and CDR2 FQGTGA. The CDR3 has 18 amino acids. The CDR3 region is CASSLTGRGGANTGELFF. For the CDR3, the DNA is TGTGCCAGCAGCTTAACAGGCCGGGGTGGGGCCAACACCGGGGAGCTGTTTTTT.

This clone has a handful of counts. The chain recombines TRBV7-8 with TRBJ1-1; 10 bases match TRBD1. The germline CDR1 and CDR2 sequences are SGHVS and FQNEAQ. V was pared by 5 bases and J by 7 bases, with 4 bases of the junction left unmatched. The CDR3 is made up of 13 amino acids. CDR3 in DNA: TGTGCCAGCAGCGGACAGGGGGTAGGTGAAGCTTTCTTT. Protein sequence: CASSGQGVGEAFF.

Points on this clone: A read error may be the cause here, since a much bigger clone is one base away. The chain links TRBV28 to TRBJ2-7; 7 nucleotides line up with TRBD2. J was trimmed by 0 bases and V by 2 bases; bases with no gene match: 10. Germline CDR1 is MDHEN and CDR2 is SYDVKM. CDR3 length: 17 amino acids. In DNA form, the CDR3 reads TGTGCCAGCAGTTTAATTCTAGGCGGGAGAGCCTCCTACGAGCAGTACTTC. This sequence encodes CASSLILGGRASYEQYF.

The chain recombines TRBV6-4 with TRBJ1-3, with TRBD1 matching over 9 bases. CDR1 is MRHNA and CDR2 is SNTAGT in the germline V gene. The CDR3 runs to 15 residues. V lost 0 bases to trimming and J lost 4 bases; unmatched junction nucleotides: 1. The DNA of the CDR3 is TGTGCCAGCAGTGACTCAGACAGGGGGGGAAACACCATATATTTT. Amino acid sequence: CASSDSDRGGNTIYF.

Concerning this clone: The sample holds other DNA sequences that translate to the same CDR3. V gene TRBV28 combines with J gene TRBJ2-5; D not certain. This CDR3 has 11 amino acids. Per germline, CDR1 MDHEN and CDR2 SYDVKM. The V gene lost 5 bases and the J gene lost 5 bases, with 6 bases spanning the gap. In DNA form, the CDR3 reads TGTGCCAGCAGTCTCAGGGAGACCCAGTACTTC. Translating gives CASSLRETQYF.

The rearrangement uses TRBV10-3 and TRBJ2-7; TRBD1 matches 8 bases. V shed 5 bases, J shed 9 bases, and the junction held 15 bases outside the gene matches. Germline V gives CDR1 ENHRY, CDR2 SYGVKD. The CDR3 has 15 amino acids. CDR3 bases: TGTGCCATCAGTACTCCGGGACAGGCTTTTGGAGGGCAGTACTTC. It yields the protein CAISTPGQAFGGQYF.

This clone has a handful of counts. Other DNA sequences in this specimen translate into the identical CDR3. V usage is TRBV5-1 and J usage is TRBJ2-3; tentatively, D is TRBD2 (6 bases). The CDR3 contains 15 residues. Between the trimmed V and J ends, which lost 0 bases and 2 bases, there was a span of 10 bases. CDR1 and CDR2 (germline): SGHRS, YFSETQ. Here the CDR3 reads CASSLGGGTTDTQYF. CDR3 in DNA: TGCGCCAGCAGCTTGGGAGGCGGGACCACAGATACGCAGTATTTT.

The chain has TRBV5-1 and TRBJ2-5; D remains ambiguous. The germline V gene has CDR1 SGHRS and CDR2 YFSETQ. V dropped 4 bases and J dropped 0 bases, with 10 bases sitting between them. This CDR3 spans 14 amino acids. CDR3 sequence (DNA): TGCGCCAGCAGCCCAACTCCTAACCAAGAGACCCAGTACTTC. It specifies CASSPTPNQETQYF.

This clone was detected only once. The likely explanation is a read error, given a far larger clone one base away. The chain recombines TRBV5-4 with TRBJ2-5; D unclear. The CDR3 loop spans 12 amino acids. CDR1 SGHNT and CDR2 YYREEE come from the germline V gene (reference sequence). Trimming shortened V by 4 bases and J by 5 bases, and 9 bases separated the two germline ends. The CDR3 is CASSRVGETQYF. CDR3 coding DNA: TGTGCCAGCAGCCGGGTGGGGGAGACCCAGTACTTC. The full variable domain, completed using reference TRBV5-4 and TRBJ2-5, is ETGVTQSPTHLIKTRGQQVTLRCSSQSGHNTVSWYQQALGQGPQFIFQYYREEENGRGNFPPRFSGLQFPNYSSELNVNALELDDSALYLCASSRVGETQYFGPGTRLLVL.

This chain links TRBV11-3 with TRBJ2-2; D might be TRBD2 (5 bases). Per germline, CDR1 SGHNT and CDR2 YENEEA. Deletions cut 3 bases from V and 1 base from J, with 12 bases between. CDR3 length: 16 amino acids. In DNA, the CDR3 is TGTGCCAGCAGCTTGGATCCAAGCGGGAACACCGGGGAGCTGTTTTTT. Amino acids: CASSLDPSGNTGELFF.

V is TRBV19 and J is TRBJ1-4; D unclear. In germline, CDR1 is LNHDA, CDR2 SQIVND (reference sequence). The CDR3 length is 15 residues. Trimming pared 3 bases from V and 3 bases from J, leaving 11 bases between. The CDR3 spells CASSISGVPNEKLFF. DNA for the CDR3: TGTGCCAGTAGTATTTCGGGAGTCCCTAATGAAAAACTGTTTTTT.

The sample holds one count of this clone. This sequence joins TRBV28 and TRBJ1-5, with D maybe TRBD1 (5 bases). The germline CDR1 and CDR2 sequences are MDHEN and SYDVKM. V was trimmed by 4 bases and J by 4 bases, leaving 17 bases between them. This CDR3 has 16 residues. In DNA form, the CDR3 reads TGTGCCAGCAGTTCCTTAGATGGGCAGGGAAATCAGCCCCAGCATTTT. This encodes CASSSLDGQGNQPQHF.

V is TRBV18 and J is TRBJ1-1; 7 bases are shared with TRBD1. The CDR3 covers 15 residues. The J segment lost 4 bases and the V segment lost 8 bases, leaving 13 bases of the junction unmatched. CDR1 KGHSH and CDR2 LQKENI come from the germline V gene. Here the CDR3 DNA reads TGTGCCAGCGCAGGGAGCGCTGGACAGGCCACTGAAGCTTTCTTT. Translated: CASAGSAGQATEAFF.

The V call is TRBV10-3, the J call TRBJ2-7; the D gene could be TRBD1 or TRBD2 (5 bases each). V was cut by 6 bases and J by 4 bases, with 19 bases left in between. Germline V gene lookup returns CDR1 ENHRY and CDR2 SYGVKD. The CDR3 totals 15 residues. CDR3 DNA: TGTGCCATCAGCTTCGGGACGTCCGGGGAGTACGAGCAGTACTTC. Its translation is CAISFGTSGEYEQYF.

V is TRBV7-9 and J is TRBJ2-1; the match to TRBD2 covers 10 bases. The CDR3 is made up of 13 amino acids. Trimming removed 1 base from V and 14 bases from J; junction bases left unmatched: 5. Germline CDR1 and CDR2: SEHNR and FQNEAQ (reference sequence). This CDR3 is CASSLGSGREEFF. The DNA of the CDR3 is TGTGCCAGCAGCTTAGGGAGCGGGAGGGAGGAGTTCTTC.

This clone has a single count. Other DNA sequences in the sample encode the same CDR3. This chain joins TRBV28 and TRBJ2-5, with unresolved D. Germline V gene sequence: CDR1 MDHEN, CDR2 SYDVKM. V was trimmed by 3 bases and J by 5 bases, leaving 10 bases between them. There are 13 residues in the CDR3. Here the CDR3 reads CASSFLGGETQYF. The CDR3 coding sequence is TGTGCCAGCAGTTTTCTCGGTGGGGAGACCCAGTACTTC. The variable domain in full, completed from reference TRBV28 and TRBJ2-5, reads DVKVTQSSRYLVKRTGEKVFLECVQDMDHENMFWYRQDPGLGLRLIYFSYDVKMKEKGDIPEGYSVSREKKERFSLILESASTNQTSMYLCASSFLGGETQYFGPGTRLLVL.